Only one count was recorded for the clone carrying this T cell receptor beta chain. Sequencing of TCR beta drew on CD8+ and CD4+ T cells from blood. Controls matched for age and sex were healthy donors. TEMRA cells were FACS-enriched, and CD8+ and CD4+ T cells were isolated negatively. An amount of RNA that ranged from roughly 0.45 to 1 ug was reverse transcribed with random hexamers. Multiplex immunoSEQ PCR targeted 54 Vbeta and 13 Jbeta TCR beta segments. TCRdb reprocessed the immunoSEQ multiplex PCR reads with MiXCR, giving one entry per CDR3 protein. The table records 150,000 to 200,000 distinct CDR3 sequences, 90% to 95% of them present only once. This specimen comes from a study of CD8 T cells in Susac syndrome. The CDR3 sequence is 14 residues long. Trimming removed 3 bases at V and 4 bases at J, with 10 bases between. The V gene's germline CDR1 is LGHDT and CDR2 YNNKEL (reference sequence).

Sequenced: CD4+ T cells from PBMCs. The sequence derives from a human donor in good health. This chain links TRBV3-1 with TRBJ1-5, with a possible D match to TRBD1 (6 bases). This chain's CDR3 is CASSQGTSNQPQHF. The DNA for the CDR3 is TGTGCCAGCAGCCAGGGGACATCAAATCAGCCCCAGCATTTT.